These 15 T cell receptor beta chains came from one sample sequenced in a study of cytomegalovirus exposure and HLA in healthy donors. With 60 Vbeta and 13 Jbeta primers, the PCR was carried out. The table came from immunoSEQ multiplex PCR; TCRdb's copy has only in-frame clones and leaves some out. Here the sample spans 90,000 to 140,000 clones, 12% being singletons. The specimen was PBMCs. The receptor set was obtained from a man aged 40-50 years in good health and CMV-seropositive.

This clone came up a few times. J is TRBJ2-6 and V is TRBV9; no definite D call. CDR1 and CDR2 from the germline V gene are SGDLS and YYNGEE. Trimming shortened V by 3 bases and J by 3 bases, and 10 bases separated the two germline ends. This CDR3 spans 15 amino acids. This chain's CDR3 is CASSEIEYGANVLTF. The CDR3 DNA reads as TGTGCCAGCAGCGAAATCGAGTATGGGGCCAACGTCCTGACTTTC.

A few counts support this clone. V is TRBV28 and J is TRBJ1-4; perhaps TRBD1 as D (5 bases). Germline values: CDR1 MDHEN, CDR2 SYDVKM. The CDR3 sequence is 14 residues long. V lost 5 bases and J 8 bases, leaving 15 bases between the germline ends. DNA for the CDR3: TGTGCCAGCAGTAGGGCCCCGGGGGGAGAAAAACTGTTTTTT. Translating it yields CASSRAPGGEKLFF.

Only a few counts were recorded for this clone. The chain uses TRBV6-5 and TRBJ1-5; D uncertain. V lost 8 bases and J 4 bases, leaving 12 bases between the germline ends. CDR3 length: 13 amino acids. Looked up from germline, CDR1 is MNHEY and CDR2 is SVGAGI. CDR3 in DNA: TGTGCCAGCGGGTGGGCTTGGAATCAGCCCCAGCATTTT. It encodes CASGWAWNQPQHF.

CDR3 protein: CASTSGGEEGIQYF. CDR3 bases: TGTGCCAGCACCTCGGGGGGGGAAGAGGGCATTCAGTACTTC. The chain has TRBV5-4 and TRBJ2-4; 8 bases agree with TRBD2. V shed 6 bases, J shed 9 bases, and the junction held 11 bases outside the gene matches. This CDR3 has 14 amino acids. CDR1 and CDR2 (germline): SGHNT, YYREEE (reference sequence).

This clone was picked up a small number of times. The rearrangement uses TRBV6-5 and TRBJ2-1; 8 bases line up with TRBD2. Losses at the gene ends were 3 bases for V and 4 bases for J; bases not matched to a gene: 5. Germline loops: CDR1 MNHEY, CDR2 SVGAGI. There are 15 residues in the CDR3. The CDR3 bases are TGTGCCAGCAGTTATGAGGGGACTAGTTACAATGAGCAGTTCTTC. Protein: CASSYEGTSYNEQFF.

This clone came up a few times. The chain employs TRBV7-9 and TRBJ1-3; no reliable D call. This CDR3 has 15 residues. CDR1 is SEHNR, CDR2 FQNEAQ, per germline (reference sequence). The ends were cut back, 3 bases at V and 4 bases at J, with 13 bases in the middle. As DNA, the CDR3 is TGTGCCAGCAGCTTCACAATGCAGTCAGGAAACACCATATATTTT. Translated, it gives CASSFTMQSGNTIYF.

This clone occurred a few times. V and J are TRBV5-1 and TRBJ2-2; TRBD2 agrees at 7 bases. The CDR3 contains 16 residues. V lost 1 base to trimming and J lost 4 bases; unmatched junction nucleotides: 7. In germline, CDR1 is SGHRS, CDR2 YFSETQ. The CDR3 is CASSLFAGDFTGELFF. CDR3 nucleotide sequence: TGCGCCAGCAGCTTGTTTGCGGGAGATTTCACCGGGGAGCTGTTTTTT.

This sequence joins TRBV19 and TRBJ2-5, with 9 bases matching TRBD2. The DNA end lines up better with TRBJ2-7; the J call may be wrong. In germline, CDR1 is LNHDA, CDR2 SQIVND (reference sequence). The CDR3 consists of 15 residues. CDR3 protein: CASSISGTSLAEQYF. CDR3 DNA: TGTGCCAGTAGCATATCCGGGACTAGCCTCGCCGAGCAGTACTTC.

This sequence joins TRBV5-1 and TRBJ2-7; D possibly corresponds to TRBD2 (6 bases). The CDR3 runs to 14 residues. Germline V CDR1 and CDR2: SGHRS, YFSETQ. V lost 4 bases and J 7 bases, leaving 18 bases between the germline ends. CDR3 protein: CASSEWTTSGEQYF. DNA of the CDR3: TGCGCCAGCAGCGAGTGGACTACTTCGGGGGAGCAGTACTTC. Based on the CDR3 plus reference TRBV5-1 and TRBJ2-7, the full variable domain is KAGVTQTPRYLIKTRGQQVTLSCSPISGHRSVSWYQQTPGQGLQFLFEYFSETQRNKGNFPGRFSGRQFSNSRSEMNVSTLELGDSALYLCASSEWTTSGEQYFGPGTRLTVT.

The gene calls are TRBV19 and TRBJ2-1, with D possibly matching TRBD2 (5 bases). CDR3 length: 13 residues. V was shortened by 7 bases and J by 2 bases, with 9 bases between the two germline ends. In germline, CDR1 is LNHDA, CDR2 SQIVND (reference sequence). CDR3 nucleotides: TGTGCCAGTAAGGGTAGCGCCTACAATGAGCAGTTCTTC. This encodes CASKGSAYNEQFF.

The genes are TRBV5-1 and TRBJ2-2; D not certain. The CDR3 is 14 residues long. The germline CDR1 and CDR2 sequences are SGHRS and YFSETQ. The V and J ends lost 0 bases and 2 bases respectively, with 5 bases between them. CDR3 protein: CASSLGHNTGELFF. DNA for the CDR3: TGCGCCAGCAGCTTGGGACATAACACCGGGGAGCTGTTTTTT.

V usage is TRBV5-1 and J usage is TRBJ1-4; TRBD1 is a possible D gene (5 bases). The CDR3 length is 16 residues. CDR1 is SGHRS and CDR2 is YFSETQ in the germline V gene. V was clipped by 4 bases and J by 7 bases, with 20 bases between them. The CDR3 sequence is CASSVAAREASEKLFF. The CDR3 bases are TGCGCCAGCAGCGTTGCCGCCAGGGAGGCCTCTGAAAAACTGTTTTTT. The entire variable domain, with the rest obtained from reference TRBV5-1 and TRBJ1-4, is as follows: KAGVTQTPRYLIKTRGQQVTLSCSPISGHRSVSWYQQTPGQGLQFLFEYFSETQRNKGNFPGRFSGRQFSNSRSEMNVSTLELGDSALYLCASSVAAREASEKLFFGSGTQLSVL.

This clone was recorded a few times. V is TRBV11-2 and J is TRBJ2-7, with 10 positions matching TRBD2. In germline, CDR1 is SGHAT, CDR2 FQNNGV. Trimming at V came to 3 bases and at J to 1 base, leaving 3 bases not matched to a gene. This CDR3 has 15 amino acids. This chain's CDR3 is CASSLSSGRSYEQYF. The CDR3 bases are TGTGCCAGCAGCTTGTCTAGCGGGAGATCCTACGAGCAGTACTTC.

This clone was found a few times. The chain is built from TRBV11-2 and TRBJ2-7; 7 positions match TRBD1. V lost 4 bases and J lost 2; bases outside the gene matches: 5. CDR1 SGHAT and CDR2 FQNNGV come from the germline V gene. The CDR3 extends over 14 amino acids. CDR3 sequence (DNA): TGTGCCAGCAGCTATGGTCAGGGGGCCTACGAGCAGTACTTC. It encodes CASSYGQGAYEQYF.

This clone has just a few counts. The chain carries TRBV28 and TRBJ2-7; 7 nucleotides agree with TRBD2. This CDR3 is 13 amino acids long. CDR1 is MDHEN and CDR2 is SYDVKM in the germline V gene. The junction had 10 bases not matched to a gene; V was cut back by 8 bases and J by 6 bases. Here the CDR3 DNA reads TGTGCCAGCGGCCCTAGCGGCCGAAGCGAGCAGTACTTC. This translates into CASGPSGRSEQYF.